Following are 3 T cell receptor beta chains from one sample sequenced in a study of T cells in Graves' hyperthyroidism and ophthalmopathy. Amplified TCR beta CDR3 regions derived from RNA transcripts. The HTBI primer set drove a first-round RT-PCR of the TCR CDR3. MiXCR, run by TCRdb on the multiplex PCR reads, gives a single entry per CDR3 protein. The sample holds almost 250,000 distinct CDR3 sequences, more than 20% seen once. Sequencing was carried out using blood. These receptors all stem from a woman in her forties with Graves' ophthalmopathy.

The chain uses TRBV7-3 and TRBJ2-5; D ambiguous. The germline V and J ends were trimmed by 0 bases and 6 bases, with 11 bases remaining between them. The CDR3 contains 14 residues. In germline, CDR1 is SGHTA, CDR2 FQGTGA. CDR3 amino acids: CASSLTPDFQTQYF. DNA for the CDR3: TGTGCCAGCAGCTTAACTCCGGATTTTCAGACCCAGTACTTC.

This chain joins TRBV6-5 and TRBJ1-1; maybe TRBD1 (5 bases). The CDR3 is 17 amino acids. Germline CDR1 MNHEY, CDR2 SVGAGI. The germline V and J ends were trimmed by 0 bases and 0 bases, with 14 bases remaining between them. The CDR3 sequence: CASSYSSKAGLNTEAFF. CDR3 DNA sequence: TGTGCCAGCAGTTACTCGAGTAAGGCAGGGCTGAACACTGAAGCTTTCTTT.

This clonotype was detected many times. V is TRBV28 and J is TRBJ1-1, with a tentative D call TRBD1 (6 bases). The length of the CDR3 is 13 residues. Germline V gene sequence: CDR1 MDHEN, CDR2 SYDVKM. Deletions cut 4 bases from V and 8 bases from J, with 14 bases between. The CDR3 DNA sequence: TGTGCCAGCAGTTCGCTCGGGGGGGCCGAAGCTTTCTTT. This codes for CASSSLGGAEAFF.